One and the same sample provided the 17 T cell receptor beta chains below, sequenced in a study of graft-versus-host responses after intestinal transplantation. The protocol was immunoSEQ multiplex PCR, while the TCRdb copy is restricted to in-frame clones and leaves out a portion. The table records fewer than 150,000 clones, 90% to 95% of them present only once. Their recognized antigens are unknown. This specimen consisted of unstimulated CD4+ T cells sorted from spleen or lymph node cells, obtained before intestinal transplant. The source of these receptors is a human donor who received an intestinal transplant.

This chain joins TRBV6-5 and TRBJ1-6; D is perhaps TRBD1 (5 bases). Trimming stripped 9 bases from V and 7 bases from J, with 13 bases between. This CDR3 region has 13 residues. CDR1 and CDR2 (germline): MNHEY, SVGAGI. The CDR3 sequence: CASRDGQNSPLHF. CDR3 bases: TGTGCCAGTAGGGACGGGCAAAATTCACCCCTCCACTTT.

The V call is TRBV7-7, the J call TRBJ2-2; D is uncertain. CDR1 and CDR2 (germline): SSHAT, FNYEAQ (reference sequence). This CDR3 is built from 14 residues. Trimming pared 5 bases from V and 6 bases from J, leaving 13 bases between. The CDR3 loop is CASSPASSPGELFF. The DNA of the CDR3 is TGTGCCAGCAGCCCAGCCTCTTCCCCCGGGGAGCTGTTTTTT.

The CDR3 loop is CASSLEPQAHEQYF. The CDR3 region has the DNA TGTGCCAGCAGCTTGGAACCCCAGGCGCACGAGCAGTACTTC. This chain connects TRBV5-4 to TRBJ2-7, with D uncertain. CDR1 SGHNT and CDR2 YYREEE come from the germline V gene (reference sequence). This CDR3 has 14 amino acids. The V end was cut by 0 bases, the J end by 5 bases, with 12 bases between. Drawing the rest from reference TRBV5-4 and TRBJ2-7, the complete variable domain is ETGVTQSPTHLIKTRGQQVTLRCSSQSGHNTVSWYQQALGQGPQFIFQYYREEENGRGNFPPRFSGLQFPNYSSELNVNALELDDSALYLCASSLEPQAHEQYFGPGTRLTVT.

V gene TRBV6-5 combines with J gene TRBJ1-2; 12 nucleotides align to TRBD1. V was clipped by 1 base and J by 4 bases; unmatched bases: 4. Germline V CDR1 and CDR2: MNHEY, SVGAGI. The CDR3 has 16 amino acids. CDR3 nucleotides: TGTGCCAGCAGTTACTGGGGACAGGGGGCCTCCTATGGCTACACCTTC. It codes for CASSYWGQGASYGYTF.

The rearrangement joins TRBV2 to TRBJ2-5, with no clear D. Germline V gene lookup returns CDR1 SNHLY and CDR2 FYNNEI. The ends were cut back, 2 bases at V and 4 bases at J, with 5 bases in the middle. The CDR3 extends over 12 amino acids. CDR3 in DNA: TGTGCCAGCAGTGAACTGGGAGAGACCCAGTACTTC. Translating gives CASSELGETQYF.

This clone was observed a handful of times. The sample holds other DNA sequences that translate to the same CDR3. The J gene is TRBJ1-3, the V gene TRBV9; no firm D call. V was pared by 0 bases and J by 0 bases, with 7 bases between. This CDR3 spans 15 amino acids. Germline lookup yields CDR1 SGDLS and CDR2 YYNGEE. CDR3 bases: TGTGCCAGCAGCGTAGAAAGTTACTCTGGAAACACCATATATTTT. Translation gives CASSVESYSGNTIYF. The entire variable domain, with the rest obtained from reference TRBV9 and TRBJ1-3, is as follows: DSGVTQTPKHLITATGQRVTLRCSPRSGDLSVYWYQQSLDQGLQFLIQYYNGEERAKGNILERFSAQQFPDLHSELNLSSLELGDSALYFCASSVESYSGNTIYFGEGSWLTVV.

CDR3 sequence: CASSQQGGWSPLHF. CDR3 DNA: TGTGCCAGCAGTCAACAGGGGGGTTGGTCACCCCTCCACTTT. The chain uses TRBV27 and TRBJ1-6; 8 bases map to TRBD1. Germline-derived CDR1 and CDR2 are MNHEY and SMNVEV (reference sequence). Unmatched junction bases numbered 7, after V lost 5 bases and J lost 10 bases. The CDR3 length is 14 residues.

The genes are TRBV6-1 and TRBJ2-7, with D perhaps TRBD2 (7 bases). Germline V gene data show CDR1 as MNHNS and CDR2 as SASEGT. V lost 7 bases and J 3 bases, leaving 19 bases between the germline ends. The CDR3 runs to 15 residues. The CDR3 sequence is CASTAGVGGYYEQYF. CDR3 sequence (DNA): TGTGCCAGCACTGCGGGGGTGGGGGGCTACTACGAGCAGTACTTC.

V and J are TRBV5-4 and TRBJ2-2; 7 nucleotides agree with TRBD1. The V segment lost 4 bases and the J segment 10 bases; nucleotides outside the gene matches: 10. Germline values: CDR1 SGHNT, CDR2 YYREEE (reference sequence). The CDR3 sequence is 14 residues long. The CDR3 sequence is CASSPGTDRVELFF. In DNA, the CDR3 is TGTGCCAGCAGCCCGGGGACAGACCGAGTGGAGCTGTTTTTT.

The chain recombines TRBV9 with TRBJ2-5; perhaps TRBD2 as D (7 bases). Trimming shortened V by 6 bases and J by 3 bases, and 18 bases separated the two germline ends. Germline values: CDR1 SGDLS, CDR2 YYNGEE. This CDR3 has 15 residues. CDR3 sequence (DNA): TGTGCCAGCACCTCAAGGGGGGGGAGAGAAGAGACCCAGTACTTC. Residues: CASTSRGGREETQYF.

CDR3 amino acids: CASNAEGNEKLFF. CDR3 in DNA: TGCGCCAGCAACGCGGAGGGGAATGAAAAACTGTTTTTT. The chain has TRBV5-1 and TRBJ1-4; D perhaps matches TRBD1 (5 bases). The CDR3 contains 13 residues. Trimming pared 6 bases from V and 5 bases from J, leaving 11 bases between. Germline CDR1 is SGHRS and CDR2 is YFSETQ.

Comments on this clone: Other DNA sequences of this sample code for an identical CDR3. This chain connects TRBV5-1 to TRBJ2-3; a weak D match, TRBD2 (5 bases). Trimming took off 0 bases at V and 0 bases at J, with 5 bases between the two ends. CDR1 is SGHRS and CDR2 is YFSETQ in the germline V gene. The CDR3 covers 14 residues. CDR3 nucleotides: TGCGCCAGCAGCTTGGGGAGGAGCACAGATACGCAGTATTTT. This sequence encodes CASSLGRSTDTQYF. Based on the CDR3 plus reference TRBV5-1 and TRBJ2-3, the full variable domain is KAGVTQTPRYLIKTRGQQVTLSCSPISGHRSVSWYQQTPGQGLQFLFEYFSETQRNKGNFPGRFSGRQFSNSRSEMNVSTLELGDSALYLCASSLGRSTDTQYFGPGTRLTVL.

The chain couples TRBV11-2 to TRBJ2-7; D call uncertain. Per germline, CDR1 SGHAT and CDR2 FQNNGV. V lost 4 bases, J lost 6 bases, and 13 bases lay in between. This CDR3 has 13 amino acids. DNA of the CDR3: TGTGCCAGCAGCTCCCTAGTAAGCTCCGAGCAGTACTTC. It codes for CASSSLVSSEQYF. The variable domain in full, completed from reference TRBV11-2 and TRBJ2-7, reads EAGVAQSPRYKIIEKRQSVAFWCNPISGHATLYWYQQILGQGPKLLIQFQNNGVVDDSQLPKDRFSAERLKGVDSTLKIQPAKLEDSAVYLCASSSLVSSEQYFGPGTRLTVT.

With respect to this clone: Mismatch with germline at one junction end may stem from a read error. This sequence joins TRBV6-5 and TRBJ1-1, with TRBD1 matching 7 bases. The germline gives CDR1 MNHEY, CDR2 SVGAGI. The CDR3 length is 13 residues. This CDR3 is CASSYSPGGAALF. The CDR3 coding sequence is TGTGCCAGCAGTTACTCCCCAGGGGGTGCTGCTCTCTTT.

This chain connects TRBV6-4 to TRBJ1-4; no firm D call. V was clipped by 0 bases and J by 0 bases, with 5 bases between them. The CDR3 length is 15 residues. The germline gives CDR1 MRHNA, CDR2 SNTAGT. This CDR3 is CASSDSTTTNEKLFF. The CDR3 nucleotides read TGTGCCAGCAGTGACTCGACAACAACTAATGAAAAACTGTTTTTT.

This clone was seen only once. The chain is built from TRBV5-1 and TRBJ2-5; the match to TRBD2 covers 8 bases. Germline V gene lookup returns CDR1 SGHRS and CDR2 YFSETQ. The CDR3 runs to 14 residues. J lost 5 bases, V lost 2 bases, and 5 bases had no gene match. The DNA for the CDR3 is TGCGCCAGCAGCTTCCTAGCGGGCGGGGAGACCCAGTACTTC. Its translation is CASSFLAGGETQYF.

The chain links TRBV4-1 to TRBJ2-2; TRBD1 is a possible D gene (6 bases). Germline lookup yields CDR1 MGHRA and CDR2 YSYEKL. The V end lost 4 bases, the J end lost 1 base, and 13 bases lay between the germline ends. The CDR3 consists of 16 residues. The CDR3 DNA follows: TGCGCCAGCAGCCCGACAGGATGGATGAACACCGGGGAGCTGTTTTTT. It yields the protein CASSPTGWMNTGELFF.